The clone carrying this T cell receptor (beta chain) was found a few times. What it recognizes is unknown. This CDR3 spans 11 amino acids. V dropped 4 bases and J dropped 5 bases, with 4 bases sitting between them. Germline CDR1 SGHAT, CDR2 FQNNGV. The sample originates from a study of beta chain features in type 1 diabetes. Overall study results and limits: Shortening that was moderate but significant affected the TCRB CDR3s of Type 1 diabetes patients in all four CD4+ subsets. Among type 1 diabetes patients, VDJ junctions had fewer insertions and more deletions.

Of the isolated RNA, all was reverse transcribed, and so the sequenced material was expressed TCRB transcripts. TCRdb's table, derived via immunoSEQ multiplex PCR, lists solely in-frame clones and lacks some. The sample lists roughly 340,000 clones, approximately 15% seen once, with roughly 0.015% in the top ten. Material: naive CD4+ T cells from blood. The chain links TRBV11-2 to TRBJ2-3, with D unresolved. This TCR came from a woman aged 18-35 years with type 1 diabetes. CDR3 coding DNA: TGTGCCAGCAGCTACGGAGATACGCAGTATTTT. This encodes CASSYGDTQYF.